A single sample is the source of the 30 T cell receptor beta chains below, sequenced in a study of shared clonotypes between healthy human individuals. Profiling relied on immunoSEQ multiplex PCR, and the TCRdb table lists in-frame clones only, not all of them. The sample has 2 million to 2.5 million clones, over 85% seen once. Material for sequencing was naive CD4+ T cells from PBMCs. Subset: CD45RA+ positively selected. All receptors derive from a man in his late teens or twenties in good health. Some clones in this sample may be carry-over from other donors' samples.

The chain uses TRBV18 and TRBJ2-7; 9 bases match TRBD2. Per the germline V gene, CDR1 is KGHSH and CDR2 is LQKENI. Trimming at V came to 5 bases and at J to 3 bases, leaving 5 bases not matched to a gene. The CDR3 runs 14 residues. The CDR3, as DNA: TGTGCCAGCTCAACTATAGCGGGGGTCTACGAGCAGTACTTC. Translating it yields CASSTIAGVYEQYF.

As regards this clone: Other nucleotide sequences in the sample specify the same CDR3. This sequence joins TRBV18 and TRBJ1-1; D ambiguous. CDR1 is KGHSH, CDR2 LQKENI, per germline. The V gene lost 3 bases and the J gene lost 1 base, with 9 bases spanning the gap. The CDR3 is 14 amino acids. The CDR3 is CASSPRTANTEAFF. The CDR3 DNA reads TGTGCCAGCTCACCGAGAACCGCGAACACTGAAGCTTTCTTT. The full variable domain, with the rest looked up from reference TRBV18 and TRBJ1-1, is NAGVMQNPRHLVRRRGQEARLRCSPMKGHSHVYWYRQLPEEGLKFMVYLQKENIIDESGMPKERFSAEFPKEGPSILRIQQVVRGDSAAYFCASSPRTANTEAFFGQGTRLTVV.

This chain joins TRBV29-1 and TRBJ2-3; D unresolved. The germline V gene encodes CDR1 SQVTM and CDR2 ANQGSEA. V was clipped by 4 bases and J by 6 bases, with 14 bases between them. The CDR3 runs 13 residues. The CDR3 DNA sequence: TGCAGCGTTGTCGGCCGGAACGTGGATACGCAGTATTTT. It is translated as CSVVGRNVDTQYF.

The chain combines TRBV28 with TRBJ1-1, with D possibly matching TRBD1 (6 bases). This CDR3 has 13 amino acids. V dropped 6 bases and J dropped 3 bases, with 11 bases sitting between them. The germline gives CDR1 MDHEN, CDR2 SYDVKM. The DNA for the CDR3 is TGTGCCAGCAGAGAACAGGGCGACACTGAAGCTTTCTTT. Protein: CASREQGDTEAFF.

The gene calls are TRBV6-1 and TRBJ2-7; TRBD2 might be the D (5 bases). The CDR3 is 13 amino acids. Germline V gene data show CDR1 as MNHNS and CDR2 as SASEGT. Trimming pared 7 bases from V and 6 bases from J, leaving 16 bases between. The CDR3 bases are TGTGCCAGCATCCTCCGGGGTAGTGGCGAGCAGTACTTC. Amino acids: CASILRGSGEQYF.

This chain links TRBV6-1 with TRBJ1-1, with D possibly TRBD1 on 6 matching bases. Between the trimmed V and J ends, which lost 6 bases and 0 bases, there was a span of 11 bases. The germline gives CDR1 MNHNS, CDR2 SASEGT. The CDR3 extends over 14 amino acids. The CDR3 spells CASSLGQMNTEAFF. The CDR3 coding sequence is TGTGCCAGCAGCCTCGGACAGATGAACACTGAAGCTTTCTTT.

The chain employs TRBV18 and TRBJ2-3; 9 bases line up with TRBD2. The CDR3 covers 16 residues. The V and J ends lost 3 bases and 6 bases, in that order; junction bases with no gene match: 10. Germline assignment: CDR1 KGHSH and CDR2 LQKENI. The chain's CDR3 is CASSPAFSSGTDTQYF. The CDR3 nucleotides read TGTGCCAGCTCACCGGCCTTTTCTAGCGGGACCGATACGCAGTATTTT.

The rearrangement uses TRBV6-5 and TRBJ1-1; D might be TRBD1 (5 bases). V was trimmed by 0 bases and J by 1 base, leaving 12 bases between them. This CDR3 spans 16 amino acids. Per the germline V gene, CDR1 is MNHEY and CDR2 is SVGAGI. The CDR3 loop reads CASSYSTTVPNTEAFF. CDR3 nucleotide sequence: TGTGCCAGCAGTTACTCGACGACAGTGCCGAACACTGAAGCTTTCTTT.

The rearrangement links TRBV12-5 to TRBJ1-1, with D unresolved. V lost 7 bases to trimming and J lost 1 base, with 7 bases between them. The germline V gene has CDR1 LGHNT and CDR2 FRNRAP. There are 12 residues in the CDR3. The DNA for the CDR3 is TGTGCTAGTGTGGCCAGGAACACTGAAGCTTTCTTT. Amino acid sequence: CASVARNTEAFF.

The genes are TRBV7-6 and TRBJ2-5; a weak D match, TRBD2 (6 bases). Germline-derived CDR1 and CDR2 are SGHVS and FNYEAQ. V was cut by 6 bases and J by 7 bases, with 18 bases left in between. CDR3 length: 14 residues. The CDR3 DNA reads as TGTGCCAGCAGGCGGGTCGACCCCGGGGGGACCCAGTACTTC. It yields the protein CASRRVDPGGTQYF.

The chain combines TRBV27 with TRBJ1-6; D is uncertain. The germline V and J ends were trimmed by 5 bases and 13 bases, with 15 bases remaining between them. From germline, CDR1 is MNHEY and CDR2 SMNVEV (reference sequence). The CDR3 sequence is 13 residues long. CDR3 protein: CASSPRAQGPLHF. The CDR3 DNA reads TGTGCCAGCAGTCCGCGGGCTCAAGGGCCCCTCCACTTT.

Concerning this clone: The same CDR3 also results from other DNA sequences found in this sample. V is TRBV14 and J is TRBJ2-5; either TRBD1 or TRBD2 may supply D (5 bases each). Trimming removed 4 bases at V and 2 bases at J, with 11 bases between. Germline CDR1 reads SGHDN; CDR2 reads FVKESK. This CDR3 contains 14 residues. The CDR3: CASSRRDLQETQYF. As DNA, the CDR3 is TGTGCCAGCAGCCGAAGGGACCTGCAAGAGACCCAGTACTTC.

The chain uses TRBV6-1 and TRBJ2-4; possibly TRBD1 for D (6 bases). The CDR3 loop spans 12 amino acids. CDR1 is MNHNS and CDR2 is SASEGT in the germline V gene. V was cut by 10 bases and J by 3 bases, with 10 bases left in between. For the CDR3, the DNA is TGTGCCACGGACAGTCGCAAAAACATTCAGTACTTC. Translating gives CATDSRKNIQYF.

This clone has just one count. The V and J genes are TRBV9 and TRBJ2-1; 9 nucleotides line up with TRBD2. The V segment lost 7 bases and the J segment 7 bases; nucleotides outside the gene matches: 9. Germline V CDR1 and CDR2: SGDLS, YYNGEE. This CDR3 has 14 residues. The CDR3, as DNA: TGTGCCAGCTCCGCGGGGACTAGCAAAAATGAGCAGTTCTTC. This codes for CASSAGTSKNEQFF. Based on the CDR3 plus reference TRBV9 and TRBJ2-1, the full variable domain is DSGVTQTPKHLITATGQRVTLRCSPRSGDLSVYWYQQSLDQGLQFLIQYYNGEERAKGNILERFSAQQFPDLHSELNLSSLELGDSALYFCASSAGTSKNEQFFGPGTRLTVL.

The chain carries TRBV15 and TRBJ2-7; a weak D match, TRBD2 (5 bases). The V and J ends lost 3 bases and 6 bases respectively, with 12 bases between them. The CDR3 runs 13 residues. Germline values: CDR1 LNHNV, CDR2 YYDKDF (reference sequence). The CDR3 protein is CATSRDLEGEQYF. The CDR3 region has the DNA TGTGCCACCAGCAGGGATCTAGAGGGCGAGCAGTACTTC.

The CDR3 loop is CASSVGDLVPDTQYF. In nucleotides, the CDR3 is TGCGCCAGCAGCGTTGGGGACCTCGTCCCAGATACGCAGTATTTT. This chain joins TRBV5-1 and TRBJ2-3; tentatively, D is TRBD1 or TRBD2 (5 bases each). With 4 bases removed from V and 4 bases from J, the gap between germline ends came to 16 bases. Germline CDR1 is SGHRS and CDR2 is YFSETQ. The CDR3 contains 15 residues.

The chain employs TRBV28 and TRBJ1-2; no clear D gene. Germline loops: CDR1 MDHEN, CDR2 SYDVKM. The CDR3 runs to 13 residues. V was clipped by 4 bases and J by 3 bases, with 9 bases between them. This CDR3 is CASSSRGHYGYTF. CDR3 nucleotide sequence: TGTGCCAGCAGTTCCCGCGGGCACTATGGCTACACCTTC.

This chain joins TRBV6-5 and TRBJ2-7; 14 positions agree with TRBD2. This CDR3 has 15 amino acids. Germline trimming cut 5 bases from V and 6 bases from J; bases unmatched to any gene: 6. Germline lookup yields CDR1 MNHEY and CDR2 SVGAGI. CDR3 bases: TGTGCCAGCAGTGGGGGACTAGCGGGAGTTGGCGAGCAGTACTTC. Encoded protein: CASSGGLAGVGEQYF.

The chain uses TRBV18 and TRBJ1-1; a weak D match, TRBD1 (6 bases). V was cut by 3 bases and J by 5 bases, with 13 bases left in between. The CDR3 runs to 14 residues. Germline V gives CDR1 KGHSH, CDR2 LQKENI. CDR3 nucleotides: TGTGCCAGCTCACCGGTAGGGGGAGGGACTGAAGCTTTCTTT. It encodes CASSPVGGGTEAFF. The full variable domain, completed using reference TRBV18 and TRBJ1-1, is NAGVMQNPRHLVRRRGQEARLRCSPMKGHSHVYWYRQLPEEGLKFMVYLQKENIIDESGMPKERFSAEFPKEGPSILRIQQVVRGDSAAYFCASSPVGGGTEAFFGQGTRLTVV.

This clone was recorded only once. This chain uses TRBV7-2 with TRBJ2-2; no reliable D call. CDR3 length: 13 residues. Germline values: CDR1 SGHTA, CDR2 FQGNSA. V was cut by 6 bases and J by 5 bases, with 10 bases left in between. The CDR3 sequence is CASRPDPTGELFF. The DNA for the CDR3 is TGTGCCAGCAGACCCGACCCTACCGGGGAGCTGTTTTTT.

As regards this clone: Other DNA variants within this sample encode the same CDR3. The chain links TRBV28 to TRBJ2-7; D is undetermined. The germline V gene has CDR1 MDHEN and CDR2 SYDVKM. The CDR3 loop spans 14 amino acids. The ends were cut back, 4 bases at V and 0 bases at J, with 10 bases in the middle. The CDR3 sequence: CASSSPAVSYEQYF. The CDR3 DNA reads as TGTGCCAGCAGTTCCCCCGCGGTCTCCTACGAGCAGTACTTC. The whole variable domain, remainder taken from reference TRBV28 and TRBJ2-7, is DVKVTQSSRYLVKRTGEKVFLECVQDMDHENMFWYRQDPGLGLRLIYFSYDVKMKEKGDIPEGYSVSREKKERFSLILESASTNQTSMYLCASSSPAVSYEQYFGPGTRLTVT.

The rearrangement uses TRBV5-1 and TRBJ2-7; D not resolved. The CDR3 is 16 amino acids. Between the trimmed V and J ends, which lost 4 bases and 0 bases, there was a span of 17 bases. Germline loops: CDR1 SGHRS, CDR2 YFSETQ. CDR3 coding DNA: TGCGCCAGCAGCCCCCAGGTCGGCGGCCACTCCTACGAGCAGTACTTC. This sequence encodes CASSPQVGGHSYEQYF. Full variable domain (rest looked up from reference TRBV5-1 and TRBJ2-7): KAGVTQTPRYLIKTRGQQVTLSCSPISGHRSVSWYQQTPGQGLQFLFEYFSETQRNKGNFPGRFSGRQFSNSRSEMNVSTLELGDSALYLCASSPQVGGHSYEQYFGPGTRLTVT.

This clone occurred once. The chain uses TRBV9 and TRBJ2-7; 8 bases map to TRBD2. CDR1 and CDR2 from the germline V gene are SGDLS and YYNGEE. The CDR3 runs 16 residues. V was clipped by 2 bases and J by 0 bases; unmatched bases: 7. The CDR3 here is CASSVGASGPSYEQYF. CDR3 sequence (DNA): TGTGCCAGCAGCGTCGGGGCTAGCGGGCCCTCCTACGAGCAGTACTTC.

With regard to this clone: The same CDR3 also results from other DNA sequences found in this sample. The gene calls are TRBV18 and TRBJ2-3; D uncertain. Trimming cost V 1 base and J 3 bases, with 5 bases left between them. The CDR3 contains 13 residues. CDR1 and CDR2 (germline): KGHSH, LQKENI. CDR3 loop: CASSPLLTDTQYF. CDR3 nucleotide sequence: TGTGCCAGCTCACCACTATTGACAGATACGCAGTATTTT.

The chain couples TRBV29-1 to TRBJ2-3; 12 nucleotides match TRBD2. CDR1 is SQVTM, CDR2 ANQGSEA, per germline. The V gene end was trimmed by 4 bases and the J gene end by 3 bases; junction bases not matched to a gene: 5. The CDR3 sequence is 15 residues long. The CDR3 region has the DNA TGCAGCGTTGCGGCTAGCGGGAGGGGGACAGATACGCAGTATTTT. This codes for CSVAASGRGTDTQYF.

V is TRBV18 and J is TRBJ1-2, with 7 bases identical to TRBD1. The germline V gene encodes CDR1 KGHSH and CDR2 LQKENI. The CDR3 extends over 15 amino acids. Trimming at V came to 1 base and at J to 3 bases, leaving 5 bases not matched to a gene. The CDR3 DNA reads TGTGCCAGCTCACCACTCGACGGACAGGACTATGGCTACACCTTC. Residues: CASSPLDGQDYGYTF. The full variable domain, its missing parts supplied by reference TRBV18 and TRBJ1-2, is NAGVMQNPRHLVRRRGQEARLRCSPMKGHSHVYWYRQLPEEGLKFMVYLQKENIIDESGMPKERFSAEFPKEGPSILRIQQVVRGDSAAYFCASSPLDGQDYGYTFGSGTRLTVV.

The rearrangement uses TRBV19 and TRBJ2-7; D gene uncertain. The ends were cut back, 8 bases at V and 2 bases at J, with 10 bases in the middle. Germline V gene data show CDR1 as LNHDA and CDR2 as SQIVND (reference sequence). The CDR3 spans 12 residues. The CDR3 sequence: CASSGRPYEQYF. The DNA for the CDR3 is TGTGCCAGTTCCGGACGACCCTACGAGCAGTACTTC.

This clone was detected only once. V and J are TRBV27 and TRBJ1-5, with 10 nucleotides matching TRBD1. This CDR3 has 17 residues. CDR1 is MNHEY and CDR2 is SMNVEV in the germline V gene (reference sequence). V trimming: 5 bases; J trimming: 4 bases; junction bases outside the gene matches: 11. In nucleotides, the CDR3 is TGTGCCAGCAGTCCAAGACCGGGACAGGGGCAAAATCAGCCCCAGCATTTT. Translated, it gives CASSPRPGQGQNQPQHF.

The CDR3 is CASSLGGTSGIYEQYF. The CDR3, as DNA: TGCGCCAGCAGCTTGGGCGGGACTAGCGGGATCTACGAGCAGTACTTC. V gene TRBV5-1 combines with J gene TRBJ2-7, with 13 positions matching TRBD2. Trimming at V came to 0 bases and at J to 3 bases, leaving 3 bases not matched to a gene. This CDR3 region has 16 residues. Germline V lookup: CDR1 SGHRS, CDR2 YFSETQ.

A single count supports this clone. This sequence joins TRBV7-3 and TRBJ2-1; D might be TRBD1 (5 bases). Between the trimmed V and J ends, which lost 4 bases and 0 bases, there was a span of 13 bases. The CDR3 is 16 amino acids. Germline V gene data show CDR1 as SGHTA and CDR2 as FQGTGA. CDR3 loop: CASSYRTDSSYNEQFF. The CDR3 coding sequence is TGTGCCAGCAGCTACAGGACCGACAGCTCCTACAATGAGCAGTTCTTC.